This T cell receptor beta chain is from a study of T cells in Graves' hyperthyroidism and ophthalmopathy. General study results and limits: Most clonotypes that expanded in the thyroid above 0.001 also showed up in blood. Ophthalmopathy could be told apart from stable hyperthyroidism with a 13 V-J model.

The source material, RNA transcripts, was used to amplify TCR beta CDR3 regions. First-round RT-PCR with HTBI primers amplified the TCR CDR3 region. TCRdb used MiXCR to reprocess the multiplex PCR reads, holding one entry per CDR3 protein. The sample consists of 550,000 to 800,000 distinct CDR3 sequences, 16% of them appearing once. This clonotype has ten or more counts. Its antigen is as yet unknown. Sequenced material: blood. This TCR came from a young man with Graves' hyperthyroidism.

CDR3 coding DNA: TGTGCCAGCAGCCGCCTAGCGGGAGTTTGGTACGAGCAGTACTTC. Protein product: CASSRLAGVWYEQYF. The genes are TRBV7-2 and TRBJ2-7, with TRBD2 matching over 10 bases. This CDR3 region has 15 residues. V lost 5 bases to trimming and J lost 4 bases; unmatched junction nucleotides: 8. From germline, CDR1 is SGHTA and CDR2 FQGNSA.